This T cell receptor (beta chain) was sequenced during a study of T cells after posttransplantation cyclophosphamide. Study-wide results and limits: Skin or GI-infiltrating T cells shared few TRB sequences with blood. Later blood repertoires were often dominated by clones from the donor CD8+ memory compartment. After PTCy, TRB diversity resembled that of CNI/methotrexate controls.

On the day of bone marrow donation, the related graft donor provided peripheral blood. Germline V gene data show CDR1 as SGHNT and CDR2 as YENEEA. The CDR3 has 13 residues. The V end was cut by 5 bases, the J end by 3 bases, with 10 bases between. This clone was observed many times. Its antigen is still unknown. Generated by immunoSEQ multiplex PCR, the TCRdb table keeps only in-frame clones and is missing some. This repertoire lists fewer than 40,000 clones without singletons; 4% to 5.5% sits in the top ten. This clonotype was obtained from a woman in her 30s in good health and a related stem cell transplant donor. The V call is TRBV11-3, the J call TRBJ1-1, with a tentative D call TRBD1 (5 bases). Material: PBMCs. The CDR3 loop is CASSADRDTEAFF. DNA of the CDR3: TGTGCCAGCAGCGCAGACAGAGACACTGAAGCTTTCTTT.